Sequencing of this T cell receptor (beta chain) was carried out in a study of cytomegalovirus exposure and HLA in healthy donors. CDR1 ENHRY and CDR2 SYGVKD come from the germline V gene. V was cut by 8 bases and J by 4 bases, with 12 bases left in between. The CDR3 totals 13 residues. Note on this clone: The target antigen is unknown.

PCR primers comprised 60 Vbeta and 13 Jbeta primers. Method: immunoSEQ multiplex PCR; TCRdb's copy keeps in-frame clones and lacks some. The repertoire holds approximately 100,000 clones, with 75% as singletons. Whole-study findings and limits: TCR beta V- and J-gene trimming was later associated with a missense DCLRE1C variant.

This TCR derives from a male donor in good health and CMV-seropositive. The sequenced sample was PBMCs. This rearrangement joins TRBV10-3 to TRBJ1-5; the D is unclear. The CDR3, as DNA: TGTGCCATCTCCCCGGGTGGGAATCAGCCCCAGCATTTT. Translated, it gives CAISPGGNQPQHF.